This T cell receptor beta chain was sequenced in a study of blood T cell repertoires in COVID-19. Assay used: immunoSEQ multiplex PCR; TCRdb lists only in-frame clones, some missing. The profile shows 70,000 or so clones, 80% to 90% of them singletons. The V segment lost 5 bases and the J segment 9 bases; nucleotides outside the gene matches: 5. The CDR3 sequence is 13 residues long. Germline CDR1 SGHTA, CDR2 FQGNSA. The clonotype originates from a woman at least 80 years old with active COVID-19. The V call is TRBV7-2, the J call TRBJ2-1; TRBD2 matches at 9 bases. Sequencing input: peripheral blood. CDR3 loop: CASSISGRLEQFF. CDR3 DNA sequence: TGTGCCAGCAGCATTAGCGGGAGACTTGAGCAGTTCTTC.